These T cell receptor beta chains were read from a single sample in a study of blood T cell repertoires in COVID-19. Profiled with immunoSEQ multiplex PCR; TCRdb holds only in-frame clones, not every one. This table holds about 99,000 clones, about 86% found once. Sample: peripheral blood. These receptors came from a woman aged 60-75 years in a cohort sampled during active or convalescent COVID-19. CDR3s include the opening cysteine and the closing phenylalanine or tryptophan. The D gene is left open where the match is weak. A row's size may be missing; if present it is once, few, many or a size class.

V	length	size	J	D	DNA	CDR3
TRBV6-5	14	NA	TRBJ1-1	NA	TGTGCCAGCAGTTATCAGACAATGAACACTGAAGCTTTCTTT	CASSYQTMNTEAFF
TRBV9	15	NA	TRBJ2-3	TRBD2	TGTGCCAGCAACCAAGGACTAGCGGGAACAGATACGCAGTATTTT	CASNQGLAGTDTQYF
TRBV4-1	14	NA	TRBJ2-2	NA	TGCGCCAGCAGCCACATACAGGGTACCGGGGAGCTGTTTTTT	CASSHIQGTGELFF
TRBV28	13	NA	TRBJ2-5	NA	TGTGCCAGCAGGAAGGGGGGGGAAGAGACCCAGTACTTC	CASRKGGEETQYF
TRBV10-1	13	NA	TRBJ2-5	TRBD2	TGCGCCAGCGCCCAGGGACTAGGGGAGACCCAGTACTTC	CASAQGLGETQYF
TRBV5-1	16	NA	TRBJ1-5	NA	TGCGCCAGCAGCTTCGGAGCGGGGGGGAGCAATCAGCCCCAGCATTTT	CASSFGAGGSNQPQHF
TRBV18	16	NA	TRBJ1-3	NA	TGTGCCAGCTCACCACAGGATGCCCTCGGGGGAAACACCATATATTTT	CASSPQDALGGNTIYF
TRBV11-2	15	NA	TRBJ2-5	NA	TGTGCCAGCAGCTTAGATAAGGGGGTTTGGGAGACCCAGTACTTC	CASSLDKGVWETQYF
TRBV11-3	15	NA	TRBJ1-3	NA	TGTGCCAGCAGCTTAGAGGCACAGGGTGAGGACACCATATATTTT	CASSLEAQGEDTIYF
TRBV5-1	13	few	TRBJ1-2	TRBD1	TGCGCCAGCAGCCCACAGGGGGCGGATGGCTACACCTTC	CASSPQGADGYTF
TRBV28	14	NA	TRBJ2-5	NA	TGTGCCAGCAGTTTTTACAGTAGACAAGAGACCCAGTACTTC	CASSFYSRQETQYF
TRBV19	19	NA	TRBJ2-1	TRBD1	TGTGCCAGTAGTATGCTCGTCGGGGTTTCCAGGACAGGGGTCGGTGAGCAGTTCTTC	CASSMLVGVSRTGVGEQFF
TRBV18	17	NA	TRBJ1-4	TRBD1	TGTGCCAGCTCACAAAAGGAGGGGGCACAGCCTAATGAAAAACTGTTTTTT	CASSQKEGAQPNEKLFF
TRBV2	14	NA	TRBJ2-2	NA	TGTGCCAGCAGTGTTTGGGAGGTGGGCGGGGAGCTGTTTTTT	CASSVWEVGGELFF
TRBV10-2	14	NA	TRBJ1-2	NA	TGCGCCAGCAGTGATAGGGGACTCAACTATGGCTACACCTTC	CASSDRGLNYGYTF
TRBV24-1	16	once	TRBJ2-2	NA	TGTGCCACCAGTGATACTAGATTGGTGTACACCGGGGAGCTGTTTTTT	CATSDTRLVYTGELFF
TRBV9	17	NA	TRBJ1-3	TRBD1	TGTGCCAGCAGCGTAGAGTCTTGGGCAGGGGGAGGAAACACCATATATTTT	CASSVESWAGGGNTIYF
TRBV5-1	13	NA	TRBJ1-1	NA	TGCGCCAGCAGCACTGATCGTGCCACTGAAGCTTTCTTT	CASSTDRATEAFF
TRBV5-4	15	once	TRBJ2-2	TRBD1	TGTGCCAGCAGCTTGGGAGGGACAGGGGCCGGGGAGCTGTTTTTT	CASSLGGTGAGELFF
TRBV5-1	12	NA	TRBJ1-2	TRBD1	TGCGCCAGCAGCGGGGGGACAGGCGGCTACACCTTC	CASSGGTGGYTF
TRBV10-3	17	NA	TRBJ1-5	NA	TGTGCCATCAGTGATCGGGCAGGGGAAGTAAGCAATCAGCCCCAGCATTTT	CAISDRAGEVSNQPQHF
TRBV11-2	12	NA	TRBJ1-3	NA	TGTGCCAGCAGCTTAGATAGCAACACCATATATTTT	CASSLDSNTIYF
TRBV7-8	15	NA	TRBJ2-1	TRBD2	TGTGCCAGCAGCTTACGGGGGGGTCCGTCGGGTGAGCAGTTCTTC	CASSLRGGPSGEQFF
TRBV7-9	15	NA	TRBJ1-4	NA	TGTGCCAGCAGCTTGCCGGGTGGAACTAATGAAAAACTGTTTTTT	CASSLPGGTNEKLFF
TRBV6-2/TRBV6-3	14	NA	TRBJ2-5	TRBD1	TGTGCCAGCAGCCCGATTGTGACAGGGGGGGTCCAGTACTTC	CASSPIVTGGVQYF
TRBV19	14	NA	TRBJ1-1	NA	TGTGCCAGTAGTTTCCACCCGGGGGGCACTGAAGCTTTCTTT	CASSFHPGGTEAFF
TRBV5-5	14	NA	TRBJ1-4	NA	TGTGCCAGCAGCTTGGTCCAGGGTCGGGAAAAACTGTTTTTT	CASSLVQGREKLFF
TRBV7-8	15	NA	TRBJ1-5	NA	TGTGCCAGCAGCTTAGGGACAATTAGCAATCAGCCCCAGCATTTT	CASSLGTISNQPQHF
TRBV6-1	15	NA	TRBJ2-5	NA	TGTGCCAGCAGTGAGAACCCAGGGGAGTGGGAGACCCAGTACTTC	CASSENPGEWETQYF